These 21 T cell receptor beta chains originate from one sample sequenced in a study of regulatory T cells in long-lasting Graves disease. Regarding time point: newly diagnosed GD, antithyroid drugs for less than 3 months. PBMC RNA served as the TCR library source. Investigators prepared the TCR beta libraries by applying iRepertoire HTBI primers and Arm-PCR of CDR3 regions. TCRdb recomputed calls from the multiplex PCR reads with MiXCR, one row per CDR3 protein. The sample has hundreds of thousands of distinct CDR3 sequences; about 11% are singletons. These data also formed part of another study, on T cells in Graves' hyperthyroidism and ophthalmopathy.

The source material was peripheral blood mononuclear cells (PBMCs), sampled at new diagnosis, from a patient treated with antithyroid drugs. The receptors shown here come from a young woman with Graves disease.

This clonotype came up many times. This chain joins TRBV20-1 and TRBJ2-1, with D possibly being TRBD2 (6 bases). The germline gives CDR1 DFQATT, CDR2 SNEGSKA (reference sequence). The CDR3 loop spans 16 amino acids. Trimming took 0 bases from V and 0 from J, leaving 12 bases between them. Written as DNA, the CDR3 is TGCAGTGCTAGAGACCCTAGCGCAAGCTCCTACAATGAGCAGTTCTTC. Its translation is CSARDPSASSYNEQFF.

The sample holds many counts of this clonotype. The chain has TRBV20-1 and TRBJ1-3; D might be TRBD1 (5 bases). The V gene's germline CDR1 is DFQATT and CDR2 SNEGSKA (reference sequence). Trimming left V 0 bases short and J 0 bases short, with 9 bases between. The CDR3 runs to 15 residues. CDR3 region: CSAREGDSSGNTIYF. Written as DNA, the CDR3 is TGCAGTGCTAGAGAAGGGGATTCCTCTGGAAACACCATATATTTT.

As to this clonotype: A much larger clone lies a single base off, so this may be a read error. The chain couples TRBV10-1 to TRBJ2-1, with D possibly being TRBD2 (6 bases). With 7 bases removed from V and 0 bases from J, the gap between germline ends came to 13 bases. This CDR3 has 15 amino acids. Germline V CDR1 and CDR2: WNHNN, SYGVQD (reference sequence). In DNA, the CDR3 is TGCGCCAGCATAAACGGGGGAAGCTCCTACAATGAGCAGTTCTTC. This sequence encodes CASINGGSSYNEQFF.

This clonotype appeared many times. V is TRBV11-3 and J is TRBJ2-7; TRBD2 aligns across 11 bases. V lost 5 bases to trimming and J lost 6 bases; unmatched junction nucleotides: 6. The CDR3 covers 14 residues. The germline V gene has CDR1 SGHNT and CDR2 YENEEA. CDR3 sequence reads: CASSTSTSGTEQYF. In DNA form, the CDR3 reads TGTGCCAGCAGCACATCGACTAGCGGGACCGAGCAGTACTTC.

This rearrangement joins TRBV19 to TRBJ2-5; the D gene could be TRBD1 or TRBD2 (5 bases each). Germline assignment: CDR1 LNHDA and CDR2 SQIVND (reference sequence). Between the trimmed V and J ends, which lost 2 bases and 5 bases, there was a span of 15 bases. There are 15 residues in the CDR3. The DNA for the CDR3 is TGTGCCAGTAGTATAACCGGGACCTATAGGGAGACCCAGTACTTC. Protein: CASSITGTYRETQYF.

The chain has TRBV7-9 and TRBJ2-7; 7 bases match TRBD2. V shed 11 bases, J shed 12 bases, and the junction held 28 bases outside the gene matches. This CDR3 contains 16 residues. Germline lookup yields CDR1 SEHNR and CDR2 FQNEAQ (reference sequence). The CDR3 here is CAPHLTSGTRPPTRYF. The CDR3 bases are TGTGCCCCCCACCTGACGAGCGGGACCCGGCCGCCAACTCGGTACTTC.

There are a few counts of this clonotype. The chain carries TRBV11-3 and TRBJ2-1, with 9 bases aligning to TRBD1. The V segment lost 5 bases and the J segment 5 bases; nucleotides outside the gene matches: 7. The CDR3 has 15 amino acids. CDR1 SGHNT and CDR2 YENEEA come from the germline V gene. The CDR3 DNA is TGTGCCAGCAGCGTCGGGACAGGGAGCAACAATGAGCAGTTCTTC. This gives the protein CASSVGTGSNNEQFF.

This clonotype was picked up many times. The rearrangement links TRBV18 to TRBJ2-5; possibly TRBD2 for D (5 bases). The CDR3 has 14 amino acids. Germline V gene data show CDR1 as KGHSH and CDR2 as LQKENI. V dropped 2 bases and J dropped 7 bases, with 14 bases sitting between them. CDR3 sequence (DNA): TGTGCCAGCTCACCAATGAAGGGAGTGGGGACCCAGTACTTC. It specifies CASSPMKGVGTQYF.

This clonotype was observed at least ten times. The V call is TRBV2, the J call TRBJ2-7; perhaps TRBD2 as D (6 bases). V was trimmed by 6 bases and J by 2 bases, leaving 14 bases between them. The CDR3 runs 14 residues. Germline CDR1 reads SNHLY; CDR2 reads FYNNEI. CDR3 loop: CASRRLGKAYEQYF. In DNA, the CDR3 is TGTGCCAGCAGACGACTAGGGAAAGCCTACGAGCAGTACTTC.

Details on this clonotype: The CDR3 ends on some other residue instead of the conserved phenylalanine or tryptophan, so this is likely a read error. Because the CDR3's place on the DNA is in doubt, the DNA is left out and the CDR3 is given as listed by TCRdb. The chain links TRBV12-3 or TRBV12-4 to TRBJ2-4; the DNA was not compared with TRBD1, the D call given in the table. The CDR3 length is 16 residues, termini included. This CDR3 reads CASTGRQALETQYFGP.

This clonotype was seen repeatedly, ten times or more. J is TRBJ1-1 and V is TRBV2; 7 positions match TRBD1. The CDR3 has 15 residues. Germline V gene lookup returns CDR1 SNHLY and CDR2 FYNNEI. V lost 4 bases, J lost 1 base, and 6 bases stayed unmatched. The CDR3 nucleotides are TGTGCCAGCAGTGCTCGACAGGGTGGGAACACTGAAGCTTTCTTT. It translates to CASSARQGGNTEAFF.

This clonotype appeared many times. The J gene is TRBJ1-4, the V gene TRBV2; 8 bases are a match to TRBD1. V lost 6 bases, J lost 7 bases, and 7 bases stayed unmatched. The germline CDR1 and CDR2 sequences are SNHLY and FYNNEI. The CDR3 extends over 14 amino acids. The CDR3 region is CASRVDREVEKLFF. CDR3 nucleotide sequence: TGTGCCAGCAGGGTGGACAGGGAGGTTGAAAAACTGTTTTTT.

This clonotype has ten or more counts. This chain joins TRBV19 and TRBJ2-2, with 9 bases identical to TRBD1. The CDR3 covers 13 residues. The V gene's germline CDR1 is LNHDA and CDR2 SQIVND (reference sequence). V trimming: 9 bases; J trimming: 6 bases; junction bases outside the gene matches: 5. The CDR3 region has the DNA TGTGCCAGCACCACAGGGGGCCCCGGGGAGCTGTTTTTT. This codes for CASTTGGPGELFF.

This clonotype was observed at least ten times. The rearrangement uses TRBV6-2 or TRBV6-3 and TRBJ2-3, with D perhaps matching TRBD2 (5 bases). This CDR3 comprises 12 residues. The germline V and J ends were trimmed by 6 bases and 5 bases, with 9 bases remaining between them. Looked up from germline, CDR1 is MNHEY and CDR2 is SVGEGT. As DNA, the CDR3 is TGTGCCAGCAGCACCCGGGGAGATACGCAGTATTTT. The encoded protein is CASSTRGDTQYF.

This clonotype was recorded at least ten times. V gene TRBV6-9 combines with J gene TRBJ1-2, with unresolved D. CDR3 size: 13 residues. Trimming removed 4 bases at V and 6 bases at J, with 12 bases between. Per germline, CDR1 MNHGY and CDR2 SVAAGI. CDR3 bases: TGTGCCAGCAGTTGGTCACAAGGGCATGGCTACACCTTC. Encoded protein: CASSWSQGHGYTF.

Ten or more counts support this clonotype. This sequence joins TRBV29-1 and TRBJ2-7; no firm D call. This CDR3 is built from 11 residues. With 5 bases removed from V and 5 bases from J, the gap between germline ends came to 10 bases. Per the germline V gene, CDR1 is SQVTM and CDR2 is ANQGSEA. The CDR3 here is CSVRVADEQYF. DNA for the CDR3: TGCAGCGTTAGGGTTGCCGACGAGCAGTACTTC.

This clonotype showed up many times. This chain uses TRBV20-1 with TRBJ2-1; D gene uncertain. CDR1 is DFQATT, CDR2 SNEGSKA, per germline (reference sequence). Trimming pared 1 base from V and 0 bases from J, leaving 7 bases between. The CDR3 sequence is 14 residues long. CDR3 bases: TGCAGTGCTAGAGGCCCCTACTCCTACAATGAGCAGTTCTTC. Its translation: CSARGPYSYNEQFF.

This clonotype was recorded a few times. The V gene is TRBV20-1, the J gene TRBJ2-5, with 9 bases that match TRBD2. From germline, CDR1 is DFQATT and CDR2 SNEGSKA (reference sequence). The CDR3 consists of 14 residues. V was pared by 3 bases and J by 7 bases, with 9 bases of the junction left unmatched. CDR3: CSARGPAGGGTQYF. CDR3 coding DNA: TGCAGTGCTAGGGGCCCAGCGGGGGGTGGGACCCAGTACTTC.

This clonotype was seen ten or more times. The V and J genes are TRBV7-3 and TRBJ2-2; no clear D gene. Trimming removed 5 bases at V and 6 bases at J, with 13 bases between. CDR3 length equals 14 residues. Germline V lookup: CDR1 SGHTA, CDR2 FQGTGA. The CDR3 here is CASSPMAYAGELFF. CDR3 coding DNA: TGTGCCAGCAGCCCAATGGCGTACGCCGGGGAGCTGTTTTTT.

This clonotype was counted at least ten times. V is TRBV7-2 and J is TRBJ2-7; tentatively, D is TRBD1 (5 bases). Germline lookup yields CDR1 SGHTA and CDR2 FQGNSA. V gave up 0 bases and J gave up 2 bases, with 5 bases separating them. The CDR3 runs 13 residues. The CDR3 here is CASSLADTYEQYF. The CDR3, as DNA: TGTGCCAGCAGCTTAGCGGACACCTACGAGCAGTACTTC. The variable domain in full, completed from reference TRBV7-2 and TRBJ2-7, reads GAGVSQSPSNKVTEKGKDVELRCDPISGHTALYWYRQSLGQGLEFLIYFQGNSAPDKSGLPSDRFSAERTGGSVSTLTIQRTQQEDSAVYLCASSLADTYEQYFGPGTRLTVT.

This clonotype has a count of ten or more. The gene calls are TRBV12-3 or TRBV12-4 and TRBJ1-2, with D possibly matching TRBD1 (5 bases). This CDR3 contains 14 residues. V gave up 6 bases and J gave up 2 bases, with 13 bases separating them. This CDR3 reads CASSPRWGNYGYTF. Written as DNA, the CDR3 is TGTGCCAGCAGCCCCCGGTGGGGGAACTATGGCTACACCTTC.